The rows below give T cell receptor beta chains drawn from one sample of a study of early stage breast cancer tumors. Method: immunoSEQ multiplex PCR; TCRdb's copy keeps in-frame clones and lacks some. The sample shows some 58,000 clones, about 83% of them seen only once. The sequencing input was blood. These TCRs come from a person in their thirties with breast cancer. The conserved cysteine and the conserved F or W are not part of the CDR3 here. A D gene is named only where the DNA matches it firmly.

v_gene: TRBV7-2; d_gene: .; CDR3aa: ASSSQTGESAKLF
v_gene: TRBV7-8; d_gene: TRBD1; CDR3aa: ASSWMTGNNEKLF
v_gene: TRBV27; d_gene: .; CDR3aa: ASSFGGNANTGELF
v_gene: TRBV5-6; d_gene: .; CDR3aa: ASSTYRTATNEKLF
v_gene: TRBV5-5; d_gene: .; CDR3aa: ASSLVLRGEGTEAF
v_gene: TRBV6-5; d_gene: .; CDR3aa: ASMRSLYNSPLH
v_gene: TRBV10-1; d_gene: .; CDR3aa: ASSGIYGGTGELF
v_gene: TRBV15; d_gene: .; CDR3aa: ATSRDRPARNEQF
v_gene: TRBV7-9; d_gene: .; CDR3aa: ASSSLQGTANEKLF
v_gene: TRBV7-9; d_gene: TRBD1; CDR3aa: ASSATSDRATDTQY
v_gene: TRBV18; d_gene: .; CDR3aa: ASSPPLQGVDEQF
v_gene: TRBV6-6; d_gene: TRBD2; CDR3aa: ASSDFGRHTGELF
v_gene: TRBV11-3; d_gene: .; CDR3aa: ASSHGTGTGNRGQY
v_gene: TRBV7-7; d_gene: .; CDR3aa: ASSPRPGSDTQY
v_gene: TRBV19; d_gene: .; CDR3aa: ASSIDVLTDTQY
v_gene: TRBV5-1; d_gene: .; CDR3aa: ASSLGAVDFYGYT
v_gene: TRBV25-1; d_gene: .; CDR3aa: ASSLGRSSTLH
v_gene: TRBV7-2; d_gene: .; CDR3aa: SSGVDYGYT
v_gene: TRBV27; d_gene: .; CDR3aa: ASSQEATNEKLF
v_gene: TRBV6-5; d_gene: .; CDR3aa: ASSYSVGGFSYEQY
v_gene: TRBV25-1; d_gene: TRBD1; CDR3aa: AKEDRGFPYEQY
v_gene: TRBV27; d_gene: TRBD2; CDR3aa: ASSFSASGHYEQY
v_gene: TRBV5-4; d_gene: TRBD2; CDR3aa: ASSLDPAGSTDTQY
v_gene: TRBV6-5; d_gene: .; CDR3aa: ASSSTANYGYT
v_gene: TRBV5-1; d_gene: TRBD1; CDR3aa: ASSLAGQGGQPQH
v_gene: TRBV4-2; d_gene: .; CDR3aa: ASSQGPSNTEAF
v_gene: TRBV9; d_gene: .; CDR3aa: ASSPPPGRNYGYT
v_gene: TRBV5-6; d_gene: TRBD1; CDR3aa: ASSPGTGGVQPQH
v_gene: TRBV5-1; d_gene: .; CDR3aa: ASSLYQLPNTGELF